These 15 T cell receptor beta chains were sequenced from one sample in a study of shared clonotypes between healthy human individuals. Data came from immunoSEQ multiplex PCR; TCRdb stores just in-frame clones and leaves some out. The sample carries 400,000 to 550,000 clones, 79% recorded once. The sequenced material came from PBMCs. The receptors stem from a woman aged 40 to 50 in good health. Some clones in this sample may be carry-over from other donors' samples.

V is TRBV10-3 and J is TRBJ1-1; maybe TRBD1 (6 bases). Germline assignment: CDR1 ENHRY and CDR2 SYGVKD. V gave up 6 bases and J gave up 0 bases, with 20 bases separating them. CDR3 length: 17 amino acids. This chain's CDR3 is CAIRDIKGGPMNTEAFF. For the CDR3, the DNA is TGTGCCATCAGGGATATTAAAGGGGGGCCCATGAACACTGAAGCTTTCTTT.

Only a few counts were recorded for this clone. The V and J genes are TRBV29-1 and TRBJ2-5, with 9 bases identical to TRBD1. The V gene's germline CDR1 is SQVTM and CDR2 ANQGSEA. The CDR3 has 13 amino acids. The V segment lost 6 bases and the J segment 5 bases; nucleotides outside the gene matches: 7. CDR3 bases: TGCAGCGTCATCGGGACAGGGTGGGAGACCCAGTACTTC. It specifies CSVIGTGWETQYF.

This clone has just one count. The chain couples TRBV5-1 to TRBJ2-1, with 12 bases that match TRBD2. Germline CDR1 SGHRS, CDR2 YFSETQ. V was pared by 6 bases and J by 3 bases, with 19 bases of the junction left unmatched. The CDR3 has 20 residues. CDR3: CASTHPSSRASGRGYNEQFF. The CDR3 bases are TGCGCCAGCACTCATCCCTCCTCTCGGGCTAGCGGGAGGGGCTACAATGAGCAGTTCTTC.

The rearrangement links TRBV29-1 to TRBJ2-3; TRBD2 matches 13 bases. Germline trimming cut 4 bases from V and 2 bases from J; bases unmatched to any gene: 12. Germline V CDR1 and CDR2: SQVTM, ANQGSEA. This CDR3 region has 18 residues. The CDR3 loop is CSVAHLTGLAGPTDTQYF. CDR3 nucleotides: TGCAGCGTTGCCCACTTGACGGGACTAGCGGGACCCACAGATACGCAGTATTTT.

This chain connects TRBV4-3 to TRBJ2-5; either TRBD1 or TRBD2 may supply D (6 bases each). V shed 0 bases and J shed 5 bases, with 13 bases lying between them. Germline V gives CDR1 LGHNA, CDR2 YSLEER. The CDR3 sequence is 15 residues long. CDR3 protein: CASSQDMGGWETQYF. CDR3 coding DNA: TGCGCCAGCAGCCAAGATATGGGGGGCTGGGAGACCCAGTACTTC.

This chain uses TRBV6-4 with TRBJ2-7; 8 bases agree with TRBD1. The CDR3 spans 14 residues. Trimming at V came to 7 bases and at J to 4 bases, leaving 9 bases not matched to a gene. The germline V gene encodes CDR1 MRHNA and CDR2 SNTAGT. The CDR3 bases are TGTGCCAGCACCTCCGGGACAGGCAAATACGAGCAGTACTTC. Protein sequence: CASTSGTGKYEQYF.

V is TRBV5-1 and J is TRBJ1-2; D remains ambiguous. In germline, CDR1 is SGHRS, CDR2 YFSETQ. V dropped 0 bases and J dropped 5 bases, with 14 bases sitting between them. The CDR3 sequence is 15 residues long. The CDR3 bases are TGCGCCAGCAGCTTGGAGGCGACGGGGAATTATGGCTACACCTTC. Encoded protein: CASSLEATGNYGYTF.

The chain links TRBV27 to TRBJ1-5, with D maybe TRBD1 (5 bases). V was clipped by 3 bases and J by 7 bases, with 10 bases between them. The CDR3 runs to 13 residues. Per the germline V gene, CDR1 is MNHEY and CDR2 is SMNVEV (reference sequence). The CDR3 region is CASSFRVHQPQHF. The CDR3 coding sequence is TGTGCCAGCAGTTTCAGGGTGCACCAGCCCCAGCATTTT.

The V gene is TRBV5-1, the J gene TRBJ2-1; TRBD2 aligns across 10 bases. Germline CDR1 SGHRS, CDR2 YFSETQ. The CDR3 runs 15 residues. Trimming took 0 bases from V and 7 from J; bases not matched to a gene: 4. This chain's CDR3 is CASSLVAGGWNEQFF. CDR3 DNA sequence: TGCGCCAGCAGCTTGGTAGCGGGAGGATGGAATGAGCAGTTCTTC.

The V gene is TRBV19, the J gene TRBJ2-3; 8 nucleotides agree with TRBD2. CDR3 size: 16 residues. Germline V gene lookup returns CDR1 LNHDA and CDR2 SQIVND (reference sequence). The ends lost 4 bases at V and 2 bases at J; junction bases unmatched: 8. The CDR3 loop reads CASSRTSQTNTDTQYF. DNA of the CDR3: TGTGCCAGTAGTAGGACTAGCCAGACTAACACAGATACGCAGTATTTT.

The gene calls are TRBV7-3 and TRBJ2-2; possible D gene TRBD2, 6 bases. Germline V lookup: CDR1 SGHTA, CDR2 FQGTGA. This CDR3 has 17 amino acids. Trimming left V 3 bases short and J 1 base short, with 15 bases between. In nucleotides, the CDR3 is TGTGCCAGCAGCTTGACCCCCGGGACTGGGAACACCGGGGAGCTGTTTTTT. Its translation is CASSLTPGTGNTGELFF.

V usage is TRBV14 and J usage is TRBJ2-5; D is perhaps TRBD1 (5 bases). Germline CDR1 SGHDN, CDR2 FVKESK. Trimming took 3 bases from V and 0 from J, leaving 14 bases between them. The CDR3 is 16 amino acids. The CDR3 loop is CASSHLRLGHQETQYF. CDR3 sequence (DNA): TGTGCCAGCAGCCATCTCCGGTTGGGGCACCAAGAGACCCAGTACTTC.

The rearrangement uses TRBV30 and TRBJ2-3, with unresolved D. V was pared by 4 bases and J by 8 bases, with 19 bases between. CDR1 is GTSNPN, CDR2 SVGIG, per germline (reference sequence). The CDR3 contains 14 residues. The CDR3, as DNA: TGTGCCTGGACGAGAACCCGGACGGCTAGTACGCAGTATTTT. It specifies CAWTRTRTASTQYF.

The chain carries TRBV5-1 and TRBJ2-1, with 7 bases identical to TRBD1. V was clipped by 4 bases and J by 0 bases; unmatched bases: 4. CDR1 and CDR2 from the germline V gene are SGHRS and YFSETQ. The CDR3 spans 15 residues. CDR3 sequence reads: CASSRGQSSYNEQFF. The DNA for the CDR3 is TGCGCCAGCAGCCGGGGACAGAGCTCCTACAATGAGCAGTTCTTC.

The chain carries TRBV28 and TRBJ2-7; possible D gene TRBD2, 5 bases. V was shortened by 5 bases and J by 2 bases, with 13 bases between the two germline ends. This CDR3 is 14 amino acids long. The germline V gene encodes CDR1 MDHEN and CDR2 SYDVKM. This CDR3 is CASSHPLAPYEQYF. The DNA of the CDR3 is TGTGCCAGCAGTCATCCCCTAGCTCCCTACGAGCAGTACTTC. Based on the CDR3 plus reference TRBV28 and TRBJ2-7, the full variable domain is DVKVTQSSRYLVKRTGEKVFLECVQDMDHENMFWYRQDPGLGLRLIYFSYDVKMKEKGDIPEGYSVSREKKERFSLILESASTNQTSMYLCASSHPLAPYEQYFGPGTRLTVT.